Presented here are 26 T cell receptor beta chains from one specimen sequenced in a study of blood T cell repertoires in COVID-19. Libraries were prepared by immunoSEQ multiplex PCR; TCRdb keeps only in-frame clonotypes and omits some of them. The sample gives 150,000 to 200,000 clones, more than 70% of which show up once; 6% is in the top ten. The sequenced sample consisted of peripheral blood. These receptors were obtained from a man between 40 and 49 years old with active or convalescent COVID-19.

The chain carries TRBV9 and TRBJ2-1; 8 positions match TRBD2. The germline V gene encodes CDR1 SGDLS and CDR2 YYNGEE. Losses at the gene ends were 0 bases for V and 1 base for J; bases not matched to a gene: 6. The CDR3 runs to 17 residues. The CDR3 sequence is CASSVATSSGSYNEQFF. The CDR3 DNA is TGTGCCAGCAGCGTAGCTACGTCTAGCGGGTCCTACAATGAGCAGTTCTTC. Combining the CDR3 with reference TRBV9 and TRBJ2-1 gives the whole variable domain DSGVTQTPKHLITATGQRVTLRCSPRSGDLSVYWYQQSLDQGLQFLIQYYNGEERAKGNILERFSAQQFPDLHSELNLSSLELGDSALYFCASSVATSSGSYNEQFFGPGTRLTVL.

The chain has TRBV28 and TRBJ1-6; 8 bases map to TRBD1. Germline V CDR1 and CDR2: MDHEN, SYDVKM. This CDR3 is 15 amino acids long. V shed 2 bases, J shed 7 bases, and the junction held 4 bases outside the gene matches. CDR3 DNA sequence: TGTGCCAGCAGTTTAAGGACAGGGCAAAATTCACCCCTCCACTTT. This sequence encodes CASSLRTGQNSPLHF.

V usage is TRBV6-2 or TRBV6-3 and J usage is TRBJ2-7; D perhaps matches TRBD2 (5 bases). CDR1 is MNHEY and CDR2 is SVGEGT in the germline V gene. Trimming left V 4 bases short and J 9 bases short, with 13 bases between. The CDR3 covers 12 residues. CDR3: CASSFESAGQYF. The CDR3 DNA reads TGTGCCAGCAGTTTCGAATCCGCGGGGCAGTACTTC.

The rearrangement links TRBV6-5 to TRBJ2-7; 7 nucleotides match TRBD1. This CDR3 comprises 15 residues. The V segment lost 2 bases and the J segment 0 bases; nucleotides outside the gene matches: 4. CDR1 and CDR2 (germline): MNHEY, SVGAGI. CDR3: CASSYRGTASYEQYF. In DNA, the CDR3 is TGTGCCAGCAGTTACAGGGGGACAGCCTCCTACGAGCAGTACTTC.

The chain joins TRBV2 to TRBJ1-5; 7 nucleotides line up with TRBD1. V gave up 6 bases and J gave up 0 bases; unmatched junction bases: 11. Germline CDR1 reads SNHLY; CDR2 reads FYNNEI. CDR3 length: 17 amino acids. CDR3: CASRTGTAKYSNQPQHF. CDR3 in DNA: TGTGCCAGCAGAACCGGGACAGCGAAATATAGCAATCAGCCCCAGCATTTT.

The chain carries TRBV5-1 and TRBJ2-1, with 7 bases fitting TRBD2. This CDR3 region has 16 residues. Looked up from germline, CDR1 is SGHRS and CDR2 is YFSETQ. V lost 2 bases, J lost 4 bases, and 9 bases stayed unmatched. The CDR3 loop is CASSLERLAGYNEQFF. Written as DNA, the CDR3 is TGCGCCAGCAGCTTAGAAAGACTAGCAGGTTACAATGAGCAGTTCTTC.

This rearrangement joins TRBV15 to TRBJ2-3, with 7 bases fitting TRBD2. The trim removed 0 bases at V and 1 base at J, leaving 10 bases unmatched. The CDR3 runs 18 residues. Germline CDR1 LNHNV, CDR2 YYDKDF (reference sequence). CDR3 amino acids: CATSRDRGVGIGTDTQYF. CDR3 bases: TGTGCCACCAGCAGAGATCGGGGGGTGGGGATCGGCACAGATACGCAGTATTTT.

V is TRBV6-5 and J is TRBJ1-1, with D maybe TRBD1 (5 bases). Looked up from germline, CDR1 is MNHEY and CDR2 is SVGAGI. The CDR3 is made up of 13 amino acids. V lost 6 bases to trimming and J lost 8 bases, with 16 bases between them. The CDR3 nucleotides are TGTGCCAGCAGCGATCCTCCGGGACTGGAAGCTTTCTTT. Its protein is CASSDPPGLEAFF.

The chain is built from TRBV4-3 and TRBJ1-2; 9 positions match TRBD1. Germline-derived CDR1 and CDR2 are LGHNA and YSLEER. The CDR3 consists of 16 residues. With V trimmed by 0 bases and J by 7 bases, 9 bases remained unmatched. CDR3 in amino acids: CASSQDSGTGMSGYTF. The CDR3 DNA follows: TGCGCCAGCAGCCAAGATTCGGGGACAGGGATGTCTGGCTACACCTTC.

V gene TRBV7-2 combines with J gene TRBJ2-7; D gene uncertain. CDR1 is SGHTA and CDR2 is FQGNSA in the germline V gene. V lost 1 base to trimming and J lost 0 bases, with 7 bases between them. The CDR3 has 14 amino acids. This CDR3 reads CASSLDYASYEQYF. Written as DNA, the CDR3 is TGTGCCAGCAGCTTAGACTATGCCTCCTACGAGCAGTACTTC.

The chain joins TRBV5-4 to TRBJ2-5, with 9 nucleotides matching TRBD2. The length of the CDR3 is 17 residues. The V gene's germline CDR1 is SGHNT and CDR2 YYREEE (reference sequence). The V and J ends lost 1 base and 5 bases, in that order; junction bases with no gene match: 12. CDR3 loop: CASSLSGGGAIRETQYF. The DNA of the CDR3 is TGTGCCAGCAGCTTGAGCGGCGGGGGGGCCATCAGGGAGACCCAGTACTTC.

As DNA, the CDR3 is TGTGCCAGCAGTTACTCGTCTTACTCTGGAAACACCATATATTTT. The encoded protein is CASSYSSYSGNTIYF. The genes are TRBV6-6 and TRBJ1-3; no definite D call. The germline V gene has CDR1 MNHNY and CDR2 SVGAGI (reference sequence). The CDR3 is 15 amino acids. Trimming removed 0 bases at V and 0 bases at J, with 6 bases between.

The rearrangement links TRBV6-5 to TRBJ1-1; 7 bases align to TRBD1. From germline, CDR1 is MNHEY and CDR2 SVGAGI. The V segment lost 6 bases and the J segment 1 base; nucleotides outside the gene matches: 8. The CDR3 totals 15 residues. CDR3 DNA sequence: TGTGCCAGCAGATTATCCGGGACAGCGAACACTGAAGCTTTCTTT. Translating it yields CASRLSGTANTEAFF.

The rearrangement links TRBV5-1 to TRBJ2-2; D is possibly TRBD1 (6 bases). The CDR3 spans 14 residues. The V gene's germline CDR1 is SGHRS and CDR2 YFSETQ. With 7 bases removed from V and 6 bases from J, the gap between germline ends came to 16 bases. CDR3 amino acids: CASGEGVLPGELFF. In DNA form, the CDR3 reads TGCGCCAGCGGCGAGGGGGTTTTGCCCGGGGAGCTGTTTTTT.

CDR3 residues: CSLRGLAGGNDEQFF. The CDR3, as DNA: TGCAGCCTCCGGGGCCTAGCGGGGGGGAACGATGAGCAGTTCTTC. The chain uses TRBV29-1 and TRBJ2-1; 12 nucleotides match TRBD2. The length of the CDR3 is 15 residues. Trimming removed 8 bases from V and 8 bases from J; junction bases left unmatched: 13. The germline gives CDR1 SQVTM, CDR2 ANQGSEA.

This rearrangement joins TRBV28 to TRBJ2-7, with TRBD2 matching over 8 bases. This CDR3 spans 16 amino acids. Losses at the gene ends were 0 bases for V and 1 base for J; bases not matched to a gene: 5. From germline, CDR1 is MDHEN and CDR2 SYDVKM. The CDR3 spells CASSLWGSGASYEQYF. The CDR3 DNA sequence: TGTGCCAGCAGTTTATGGGGTAGCGGGGCTTCCTACGAGCAGTACTTC.

This clone was counted once. This chain joins TRBV9 and TRBJ2-5, with 10 bases that match TRBD1. With 0 bases clipped from V and 4 bases from J, the junction kept 6 bases outside the gene matches. The CDR3 sequence is 16 residues long. The germline CDR1 and CDR2 sequences are SGDLS and YYNGEE. The CDR3 DNA is TGTGCCAGCAGCGTAGGTCGGGGGACAGGGGCAGAGACCCAGTACTTC. It is translated as CASSVGRGTGAETQYF.

The rearrangement uses TRBV19 and TRBJ1-5; D unclear. The CDR3 runs 14 residues. V was trimmed by 2 bases and J by 9 bases, leaving 14 bases between them. Germline V gene data show CDR1 as LNHDA and CDR2 as SQIVND (reference sequence). The CDR3 sequence: CASSIFNELGPQHF. The CDR3 DNA follows: TGTGCCAGTAGTATATTCAATGAACTAGGGCCCCAGCATTTT.

The chain combines TRBV3-1 (or the pseudogene TRBV3-2) with TRBJ1-1; D remains ambiguous. Germline CDR1 is LGHDT and CDR2 is YNNKEL (reference sequence). This CDR3 has 14 residues. V shed 1 base and J shed 1 base, with 7 bases lying between them. This CDR3 is CASSQGPGNTEAFF. In nucleotides, the CDR3 is TGTGCCAGCAGCCAAGGTCCGGGGAACACTGAAGCTTTCTTT.

This chain joins TRBV6-5 and TRBJ2-2; D is uncertain. Trimming removed 4 bases from V and 2 bases from J, with 8 bases in between. Germline V gives CDR1 MNHEY, CDR2 SVGAGI. This CDR3 has 14 amino acids. The CDR3 DNA follows: TGTGCCAGCAGTTTCTCGACTAACACCGGGGAGCTGTTTTTT. Protein sequence: CASSFSTNTGELFF.

CDR3 nucleotide sequence: TGTGCCAGCAGCCTCGGTTCGGGACTGGATGGCTACACCTTC. It translates to CASSLGSGLDGYTF. The chain joins TRBV5-6 to TRBJ1-2; a weak D match, TRBD1 (5 bases). Trimming removed 4 bases from V and 6 bases from J, with 16 bases in between. CDR1 and CDR2 from the germline V gene are SGHDT and YYEEEE. The CDR3 runs 14 residues.

The CDR3 DNA reads TGTGCCAGCAGCTTAGTGCTAGCGGGAGATACGCAGTATTTT. Its protein is CASSLVLAGDTQYF. V and J are TRBV7-2 and TRBJ2-3, with TRBD2 matching 8 bases. This CDR3 is 14 amino acids long. Germline V gene data show CDR1 as SGHTA and CDR2 as FQGNSA. The ends lost 1 base at V and 5 bases at J; junction bases unmatched: 2.

About this clone itself: Different DNA sequences within this sample yield the same CDR3. DNA for the CDR3: TGTGCCAGTAAACGACAGTTCTTCTCTGGAAACACCATATATTTT. Translated: CASKRQFFSGNTIYF. The chain recombines TRBV19 with TRBJ1-3; a weak D match, TRBD1 (5 bases). CDR1 LNHDA and CDR2 SQIVND come from the germline V gene (reference sequence). This CDR3 contains 15 residues. Deletions cut 7 bases from V and 0 bases from J, with 13 bases between.

This clone was detected only a few times. The chain carries TRBV7-9 and TRBJ1-5; D gene unclear. The CDR3 totals 17 residues. Trimming took 5 bases from V and 4 from J, leaving 21 bases between them. Looked up from germline, CDR1 is SEHNR and CDR2 is FQNEAQ (reference sequence). As DNA, the CDR3 is TGTGCCAGCAGCACATCTCCCTACGGGAATGAAAATCAGCCCCAGCATTTT. Amino acids: CASSTSPYGNENQPQHF.

The chain combines TRBV6-4 with TRBJ1-5, with 7 bases lining up with TRBD1. The germline gives CDR1 MRHNA, CDR2 SNTAGT. Trimming at V came to 6 bases and at J to 0 bases, leaving 5 bases not matched to a gene. The CDR3 is made up of 15 amino acids. The CDR3 DNA reads TGTGCCAGCAGCCGGACAGGAGATAGCAATCAGCCCCAGCATTTT. Residues: CASSRTGDSNQPQHF.

The chain links TRBV3-1 (or the pseudogene TRBV3-2) to TRBJ1-6; D possibly corresponds to TRBD1 (5 bases). Germline V lookup: CDR1 LGHDT, CDR2 YNNKEL (reference sequence). This CDR3 has 19 residues. Between the trimmed V and J ends, which lost 0 bases and 2 bases, there was a span of 17 bases. The CDR3 nucleotides are TGTGCCAGCAGCCAAGAGAGGCGGGGATGCAGGGCCTATAATTCACCCCTCCACTTT. Amino acids: CASSQERRGCRAYNSPLHF.